This T cell receptor (beta chain) was sequenced in a study of Ad26.COV2.S vaccination and SARS-CoV-2 variants. Turning to the study itself: Donor was one of the participants in the Ad26.COV2.S arm of the COV1001 trial.

Treatment described: 15 to 20 received Ad26.COV2.S at low or high dose, single or two shots; about 5 received placebo; per-sample allocation not given. The samples were gathered on day 63 after the first injection of vaccine or placebo. V lost 6 bases, J lost 6 bases, and 19 bases lay in between. CDR3 length: 15 residues. Germline V CDR1 and CDR2: SNHLY, FYNNEI. Assay: immunoSEQ multiplex PCR; the TCRdb copy retains only in-frame clones and omits some. The sample has under 400,000 clones, 80% to 90% seen once. This clonotype originated in a person aged 18-65 years who received the Ad26.COV2.S COVID-19 vaccine or a placebo. The sequencing used peripheral blood, collected in a trial of Ad26.COV2.S vaccine versus placebo. V gene TRBV2 combines with J gene TRBJ2-3; D perhaps matches TRBD2 (5 bases). Here the CDR3 reads CASRRAALTGDTQYF. The CDR3 DNA sequence: TGTGCCAGCAGGAGAGCGGCCCTCACGGGTGATACGCAGTATTTT.